This record looks at one TCR beta chain sequence and its context. In Seattle, patients joined the study during active infection and were tracked longitudinally. V dropped 0 bases and J dropped 4 bases, with 13 bases sitting between them. Germline CDR1 reads MGHRA; CDR2 reads YSYEKL. The CDR3 spans 16 residues. The method was immunoSEQ multiplex PCR; TCRdb's version includes in-frame clones alone and lacks a portion of them. In the table there are about half a million clones, roughly nine tenths of which are singletons. The data were taken from a study of blood T cell repertoires in COVID-19. Study in general: Acute and convalescent COVID-19 samples came from the United States, Italy and Spain. PBMCs, B-cell-depleted T cells, or T cells were the source of the cDNA or gDNA that made up the material.

This sequence joins TRBV4-1 and TRBJ2-1, with D tentatively TRBD2 (7 bases). This clonotype was sampled from a man between 18 and 35 years old with COVID-19, enrolled during active disease. Material for sequencing was peripheral blood. CDR3 in amino acids: CASSQDWGRGYNEQFF. CDR3 DNA: TGCGCCAGCAGCCAAGATTGGGGGAGGGGGTACAATGAGCAGTTCTTC.